Below are 7 T cell receptor beta chains sequenced from a single sample in a study of tumor and adjacent non-tumor tissue in lung cancer. The library came from three nested PCR rounds adapted from ARM-PCR protocols. One entry per CDR3 protein results from TCRdb running MiXCR on the multiplex PCR reads. The sample yields tens of thousands of distinct CDR3 sequences, 60% seen once. The template was RNA from unsorted bulk tissue. Source material: lung tumor tissue. The receptor source for this set is a man in his fifties or sixties with non-small cell lung cancer.

As to this clonotype: This sequence may be a read error, since a much larger clone differs from it by one base. This chain joins TRBV5-1 and TRBJ2-1, with TRBD2 matching 7 bases. The germline CDR1 and CDR2 sequences are SGHRS and YFSETQ. The J segment lost 6 bases and the V segment lost 2 bases, leaving 5 bases of the junction unmatched. This CDR3 spans 14 amino acids. The chain's CDR3 is CASSFAGDINEQFF. CDR3 nucleotides: TGCGCCAGCAGCTTTGCGGGAGATATCAATGAGCAGTTCTTC.

This clonotype occurred a few times. The chain links TRBV20-1 to TRBJ2-1; either TRBD1 or TRBD2 may fit D (5 bases each). This CDR3 spans 10 amino acids. With 6 bases removed from V and 9 bases from J, the gap between germline ends came to 9 bases. Germline CDR1 is DFQATT and CDR2 is SNEGSKA (reference sequence). CDR3 DNA sequence: TGCAGTGCCCAGAGGGGTGAGCAGTTCTTC. This codes for CSAQRGEQFF.

As for this clonotype: An end of the junction differs from the germline gene, which may be a read error. The chain has TRBV4-1 and TRBJ1-2; no clear D gene. Germline CDR1 reads MGHRA; CDR2 reads YSYEKL. This CDR3 is built from 14 residues. The CDR3 sequence is CASIQVSPYYGYAF. CDR3 coding DNA: TGCGCCAGCATCCAAGTTTCACCGTACTATGGCTATGCCTTC.

With respect to this clonotype: At one end, the junction sequence differs from germline, possibly due to a read error. The chain is built from TRBV11-3 and TRBJ1-1; no firm D call. From germline, CDR1 is SGHNT and CDR2 YENEEA. The length of the CDR3 is 16 residues. DNA for the CDR3: TGTGCCAGCAGATTAGATCGGAGGCCAGTAATTCCTGAAGCTTTCTTT. Translation: CASRLDRRPVIPEAFF.

The CDR3 region is CSVGDRALSMNTEAFF. CDR3 in DNA: TGCAGCGTGGGGGACAGGGCTCTGAGTATGAACACTGAAGCTTTCTTT. The V gene is TRBV29-1, the J gene TRBJ1-1, with 9 bases identical to TRBD1. The ends lost 6 bases at V and 0 bases at J; junction bases unmatched: 11. The CDR3 sequence is 16 residues long. Germline V gene data show CDR1 as SQVTM and CDR2 as ANQGSEA.

Of note for this clonotype: One base away lies a much larger clone, so this may be a sequencing read error. This chain uses TRBV29-1 with TRBJ1-3; no clear D gene. This CDR3 has 13 residues. Germline CDR1 is SQVTM and CDR2 is ANQGSEA. CDR3 sequence reads: CSVVEGAGNTMYF. CDR3 DNA: TGCAGCGTTGTTGAGGGAGCAGGAAACACCATGTATTTT.

Many counts were recorded for this clonotype. The J gene is TRBJ2-3, the V gene TRBV5-1; perhaps TRBD1 as D (5 bases). The CDR3 is 15 residues long. Looked up from germline, CDR1 is SGHRS and CDR2 is YFSETQ. Trimming shortened V by 0 bases and J by 5 bases, and 13 bases separated the two germline ends. The CDR3 sequence: CASSLGQSLIDTQYF. In nucleotides, the CDR3 is TGCGCCAGCAGCTTGGGACAGTCTTTGATAGATACGCAGTATTTT.